The 13 T cell receptor beta chains below were found in one sample sequenced in a study of T cell responses to AZD1222 COVID-19 vaccine. Method: immunoSEQ multiplex PCR; TCRdb's copy keeps in-frame clones and lacks some. This table has approximately 150,000 clones, roughly nine tenths appearing once. This sample comprised peripheral blood, obtained on day 0 of AZD1222 vaccination. Receptor source: an adult in good health.

V is TRBV6-2 or TRBV6-3 and J is TRBJ2-7, with a possible D match to TRBD2 (6 bases). The germline gives CDR1 MNHEY, CDR2 SVGEGT. The CDR3 runs 12 residues. The germline V and J ends were trimmed by 6 bases and 6 bases, with 12 bases remaining between them. CDR3 nucleotide sequence: TGTGCCAGCAGCTTACTAGCAGCCGAGCAGTACTTC. Its translation: CASSLLAAEQYF.

This chain joins TRBV10-3 and TRBJ2-1; D might be TRBD1 or TRBD2, each matching 5 bases. The V gene lost 2 bases and the J gene lost 0 bases, with 5 bases spanning the gap. CDR3 length: 14 residues. Germline-derived CDR1 and CDR2 are ENHRY and SYGVKD. The CDR3 DNA follows: TGTGCCATCAGTGAGGGGGGCTCCTACAATGAGCAGTTCTTC. The encoded protein is CAISEGGSYNEQFF.

The V gene is TRBV9, the J gene TRBJ2-5; TRBD2 might be the D (5 bases). Germline CDR1 SGDLS, CDR2 YYNGEE. Trimming cost V 3 bases and J 0 bases, with 9 bases left between them. The CDR3 length is 14 residues. The CDR3 bases are TGTGCCAGCAGCGACGGGGTGTACCAAGAGACCCAGTACTTC. This encodes CASSDGVYQETQYF.

The chain is built from TRBV3-1 (or the pseudogene TRBV3-2) and TRBJ1-1, with D unclear. The germline V gene has CDR1 LGHDT and CDR2 YNNKEL (reference sequence). V was shortened by 7 bases and J by 1 base, with 10 bases between the two germline ends. The CDR3 is 13 residues long. This CDR3 reads CASIRAGNTEAFF. The CDR3 bases are TGTGCCAGCATCCGAGCGGGGAACACTGAAGCTTTCTTT.

The chain has TRBV19 and TRBJ2-7; the D is unclear. The length of the CDR3 is 14 residues. The V gene lost 3 bases and the J gene lost 1 base, with 10 bases spanning the gap. Germline CDR1 LNHDA, CDR2 SQIVND (reference sequence). The CDR3 region has the DNA TGTGCCAGTAGTATTGGAATTAAGTCCTACGAGCAGTACTTC. Translation: CASSIGIKSYEQYF. The full variable domain, in which reference TRBV19 and TRBJ2-7 provide the parts outside the CDR3, is DGGITQSPKYLFRKEGQNVTLSCEQNLNHDAMYWYRQDPGQGLRLIYYSQIVNDFQKGDIAEGYSVSREKKESFPLTVTSAQKNPTAFYLCASSIGIKSYEQYFGPGTRLTVT.

This chain connects TRBV27 to TRBJ2-1; no clear D. V lost 6 bases and J lost 4, with 7 bases in between. The V gene's germline CDR1 is MNHEY and CDR2 SMNVEV (reference sequence). The CDR3 extends over 12 amino acids. In DNA, the CDR3 is TGTGCCAGCAGCGACGGGTACAATGAGCAGTTCTTC. Protein: CASSDGYNEQFF.

DNA of the CDR3: TGTGCCAGCAGCTTCGGGGGCCTGGGCTACGAGCAGTACTTC. Its protein is CASSFGGLGYEQYF. The rearrangement links TRBV5-4 to TRBJ2-7; TRBD1 or TRBD2 may be the D gene (6 bases each). The length of the CDR3 is 14 residues. V gave up 2 bases and J gave up 3 bases, with 12 bases separating them. Germline values: CDR1 SGHNT, CDR2 YYREEE (reference sequence).

V usage is TRBV19 and J usage is TRBJ1-5; a weak D match, TRBD1 (6 bases). The CDR3 spans 16 residues. From germline, CDR1 is LNHDA and CDR2 SQIVND (reference sequence). Trimming left V 5 bases short and J 0 bases short, with 14 bases between. CDR3 amino acids: CASSPRRGNSNQPQHF. CDR3 DNA: TGTGCCAGTAGTCCCCGGAGGGGGAATAGCAATCAGCCCCAGCATTTT. The full variable domain, in which reference TRBV19 and TRBJ1-5 provide the parts outside the CDR3, is DGGITQSPKYLFRKEGQNVTLSCEQNLNHDAMYWYRQDPGQGLRLIYYSQIVNDFQKGDIAEGYSVSREKKESFPLTVTSAQKNPTAFYLCASSPRRGNSNQPQHFGDGTRLSIL.

V is TRBV7-6 and J is TRBJ1-4; a weak D match, TRBD1 (5 bases). Trimming shortened V by 5 bases and J by 4 bases, and 14 bases separated the two germline ends. This CDR3 spans 15 amino acids. CDR1 and CDR2 (germline): SGHVS, FNYEAQ. This chain's CDR3 is CASSLDTRGNEKLFF. The DNA of the CDR3 is TGTGCCAGCAGCCTCGACACTAGGGGTAATGAAAAACTGTTTTTT.

This clone came up once. The chain recombines TRBV9 with TRBJ1-2; 8 nucleotides match TRBD1. The CDR3 is made up of 14 amino acids. Germline trimming cut 0 bases from V and 10 bases from J; bases unmatched to any gene: 8. The germline gives CDR1 SGDLS, CDR2 YYNGEE. The CDR3 spells CASSVAAAGGYYTF. CDR3 coding DNA: TGTGCCAGCAGCGTAGCTGCGGCAGGGGGCTACTACACCTTC.

This clone showed up just a few times. The chain has TRBV7-2 and TRBJ1-3; D is ambiguous. The CDR3 totals 16 residues. Looked up from germline, CDR1 is SGHTA and CDR2 is FQGNSA. V lost 5 bases and J 0 bases, leaving 14 bases between the germline ends. The CDR3 DNA sequence: TGTGCCAGCAGCCCAAGGGCCTCACGCTCTGGAAACACCATATATTTT. Residues: CASSPRASRSGNTIYF.

This clone was detected only once. This chain connects TRBV6-5 to TRBJ1-2, with 10 bases matching TRBD1. In germline, CDR1 is MNHEY, CDR2 SVGAGI. This CDR3 has 15 residues. Trimming removed 5 bases from V and 8 bases from J; junction bases left unmatched: 11. The CDR3: CASSRPLRDRGGYTF. In DNA form, the CDR3 reads TGTGCCAGCAGTCGCCCCCTCCGGGACAGGGGAGGCTACACCTTC.

The chain has TRBV20-1 and TRBJ2-7; possible D gene TRBD1, 5 bases. CDR1 and CDR2 from the germline V gene are DFQATT and SNEGSKA (reference sequence). This CDR3 comprises 13 residues. Trimming removed 3 bases from V and 2 bases from J, with 11 bases in between. The CDR3 bases are TGCAGTGCTAGTTTGACAGAAACCTACGAGCAGTACTTC. Translating gives CSASLTETYEQYF.